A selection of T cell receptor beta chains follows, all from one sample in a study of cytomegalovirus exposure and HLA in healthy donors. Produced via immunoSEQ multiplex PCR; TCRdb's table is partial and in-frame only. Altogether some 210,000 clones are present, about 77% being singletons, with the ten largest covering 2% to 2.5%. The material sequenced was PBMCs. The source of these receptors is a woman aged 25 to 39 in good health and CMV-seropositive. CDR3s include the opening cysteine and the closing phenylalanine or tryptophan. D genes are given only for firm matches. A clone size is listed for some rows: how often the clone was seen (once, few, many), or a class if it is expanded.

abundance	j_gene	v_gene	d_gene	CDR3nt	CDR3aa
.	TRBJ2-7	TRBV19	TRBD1	TGTGCCAGTAGTTCCAATACAGGGGCCTACGAGCAGTACTTC	CASSSNTGAYEQYF
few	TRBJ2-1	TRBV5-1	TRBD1	TGCGCCAGCAGTCTGGGGTCGGGACAGGGGGCCAATGAGCAGTTCTTC	CASSLGSGQGANEQFF
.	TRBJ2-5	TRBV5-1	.	TGCGCCAGCAGCTTGACCGGAGGGCTCCAAGAGACCCAGTACTTC	CASSLTGGLQETQYF
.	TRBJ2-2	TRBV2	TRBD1	TGTGCCAGCAGTGGGACAGGGAACACCGGGGAGCTGTTTTTT	CASSGTGNTGELFF
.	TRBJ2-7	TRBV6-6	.	TGTGCCAGCACCCACGGCTACAGCTCCTACGAGCAGTACTTC	CASTHGYSSYEQYF
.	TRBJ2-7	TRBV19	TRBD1	TGTGCCAGCGCCGGGACAGGGGGCGACGAGCAGTACTTC	CASAGTGGDEQYF
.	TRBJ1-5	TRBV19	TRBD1	TGTGCCAGTACCCCGACAGGGGCGTCTTCTCTTGGCAATCAGCCCCAGCATTTT	CASTPTGASSLGNQPQHF
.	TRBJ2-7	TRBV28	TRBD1	TGTGCCAGCGGAAAAGGACAGGGGGCCTACGAGCAGTACTTC	CASGKGQGAYEQYF
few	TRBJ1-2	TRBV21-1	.	TGTGCCAGCAGTCCGGGACTCCCTCGGGGCTACACCTTC	CASSPGLPRGYTF
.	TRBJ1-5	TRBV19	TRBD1	TGTGCCAGTAGTATCAGGGGGACCTATCAGCCCCAGCATTTT	CASSIRGTYQPQHF
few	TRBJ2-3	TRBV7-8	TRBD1	TGTGCCAGCACGATGGGGACAGGGGGGGATACGCAGTATTTT	CASTMGTGGDTQYF
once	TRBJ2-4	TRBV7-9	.	TGTGCCAGCAGTTTTCAGGGTGGAAGGGCCAAAAACATTCAGTACTTC	CASSFQGGRAKNIQYF
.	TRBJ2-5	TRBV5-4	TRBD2	TGTGCCAGCAGCTTGGCCGAAGCGGGGCAAGAGACCCAGTACTTC	CASSLAEAGQETQYF
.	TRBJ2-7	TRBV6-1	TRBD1	TGTGCCAGCAGTGAATTACAGGGGAGCTCCTACGAGCAGTACTTC	CASSELQGSSYEQYF
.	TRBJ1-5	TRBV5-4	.	TGTGCCAGCAGCTTGGGGGGGGGTAGCAATCAGCCCCAGCATTTT	CASSLGGGSNQPQHF
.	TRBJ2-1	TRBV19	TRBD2	TGTGCCAGTAGTATCGCAGCGGGAGGGCCTAGAGATGAGCAGTTCTTC	CASSIAAGGPRDEQFF
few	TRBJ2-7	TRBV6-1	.	TGTGCCAGCAGTGATCGGAGGCGTTCCTACGAGCAGTACTTC	CASSDRRRSYEQYF
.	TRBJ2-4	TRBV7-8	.	TGTGCCAGCAGCGAACTAGCCAAAAACATTCAGTACTTC	CASSELAKNIQYF
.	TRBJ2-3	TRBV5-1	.	TGCGCCAGCAGCTTGCCTGAGGGGGGGCGGTCAGATACGCAGTATTTT	CASSLPEGGRSDTQYF
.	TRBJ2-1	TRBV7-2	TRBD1	TGTGCCAGCAGCTTAGACAACAGGGGGCACCGTGAGCAGTTCTTC	CASSLDNRGHREQFF
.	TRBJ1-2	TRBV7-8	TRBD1	TGTGCCAGCAGCTTAGGGTACAGGGGCCCCTTTAACTATGGCTACACCTTC	CASSLGYRGPFNYGYTF
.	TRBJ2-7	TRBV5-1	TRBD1	TGCGCCAGCAGCTTGGCTTTGGACAGGGGGCTCTACGAGCAGTACTTC	CASSLALDRGLYEQYF
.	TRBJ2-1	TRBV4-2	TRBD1	TGTGCCAGCAGCCAAAACCGGGACAGGGTCTTTGAGCAGTTCTTC	CASSQNRDRVFEQFF
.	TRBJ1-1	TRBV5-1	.	TGCGCCAGCAGCTTGGACAGGGCGGACACTGAAGCTTTCTTT	CASSLDRADTEAFF
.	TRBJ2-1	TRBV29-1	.	TGCAGCGTTGTAGGGTGGCAGGAGGGCCGATCGTTCTTC	CSVVGWQEGRSFF
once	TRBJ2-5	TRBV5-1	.	TGCGCCAGCAGGGGTATTAGCCTGAGGGAGACCCAGTACTTC	CASRGISLRETQYF
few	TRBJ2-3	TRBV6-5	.	TGTGCCAGCAGTAGGGGGACGAGCGAGGATACGCAGTATTTT	CASSRGTSEDTQYF
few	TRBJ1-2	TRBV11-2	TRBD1	TGTGCCAGCAGCTCGCTTACAGGGGGCAGTGGCTACACCTTC	CASSSLTGGSGYTF
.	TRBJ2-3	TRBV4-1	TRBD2	TGCGCCAGCAGCCAAGGAGGGCGGGGGGTTATTGGTACGCAGTATTTT	CASSQGGRGVIGTQYF
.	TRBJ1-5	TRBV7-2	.	TGTGCCAGCAGCTTAGTCGGTCAGCCCCAGCATTTT	CASSLVGQPQHF
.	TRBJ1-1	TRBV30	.	TGTGCCTGGAGTAGAGGGCGTTCCTACACTGAAGCTTTCTTT	CAWSRGRSYTEAFF
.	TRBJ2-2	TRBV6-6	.	TGTGCCAGCAAATACCCCACTGGGGCGGACACCGGGGAGCTGTTTTTT	CASKYPTGADTGELFF
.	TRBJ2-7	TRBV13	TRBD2	TGTGCCAGCAGCCCACCGGGAGGTGAGCAGTACTTC	CASSPPGGEQYF
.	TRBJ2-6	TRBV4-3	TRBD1	TGCGCCAGCAGCCCGGGGACAGCCTCTGGGGCCAACGTCCTGACTTTC	CASSPGTASGANVLTF
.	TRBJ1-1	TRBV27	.	TGTGCCAGCAGTTTATCGTCTGGCCAAAACACTGAAGCTTTCTTT	CASSLSSGQNTEAFF
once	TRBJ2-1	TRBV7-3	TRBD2	TGTGCCAGCAGCTTAGATGGCGGGAGGGCCAGGAATGAGCAGTTCTTC	CASSLDGGRARNEQFF
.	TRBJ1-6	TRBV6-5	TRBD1	TGTGCCAGCAGTTCGGGACAGAACCATAATTCACCCCTCCACTTT	CASSSGQNHNSPLHF
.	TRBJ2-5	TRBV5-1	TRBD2	TGCGCCAGCAGCCCCGGACTAGCGGAGCTCCAAGAGACCCAGTACTTC	CASSPGLAELQETQYF
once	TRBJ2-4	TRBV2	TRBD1	TGTGCCAGCAGTGCCTACCCGACAGGGGGTTCGAACATTCAGTACTTC	CASSAYPTGGSNIQYF
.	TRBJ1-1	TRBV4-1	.	TGCGCCAGCAGCTTGTGGGCAAAGAACACTGAAGCTTTCTTT	CASSLWAKNTEAFF
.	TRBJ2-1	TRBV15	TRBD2	TGTGCCACCAGCAGAGGCGGGAGGGCCGGGAATGAGCAGTTCTTC	CATSRGGRAGNEQFF
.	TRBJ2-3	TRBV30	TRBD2	TGTGCCTTCAAACGGGGCGGGGGGGCAGATACGCAGTATTTT	CAFKRGGGADTQYF
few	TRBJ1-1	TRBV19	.	TGTGCCAGTGAAAAGATTCAGGGAAGTAAGGGGGAAGCTTTCTTT	CASEKIQGSKGEAFF
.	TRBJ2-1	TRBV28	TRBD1	TGTGCCAGCACCCCGCCAGGGGGCGATGAGCAGTTCTTC	CASTPPGGDEQFF
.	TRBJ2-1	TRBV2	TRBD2	TGTGCCAGCGTTAGACTAGCGGGGGCCCCGCCACCTACTAATGAGCAGTTCTTC	CASVRLAGAPPPTNEQFF
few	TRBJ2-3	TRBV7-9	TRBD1	TGTGCCAGCAGCTCTAGGACAGGGACCGCTTATTCGGATACGCAGTATTTT	CASSSRTGTAYSDTQYF
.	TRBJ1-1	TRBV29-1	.	TGCAGCGTTGTGCGGCCGTTGAACACTGAAGCTTTCTTT	CSVVRPLNTEAFF
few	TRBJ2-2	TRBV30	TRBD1	TGTGCCTGGAGTGACAGGGGTACCGGGGAGCTGTTTTTT	CAWSDRGTGELFF
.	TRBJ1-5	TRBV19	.	TGTGCCAGTAGTATAGATCTGGGAGTGGGGAATAGCAATCAGCCCCAGCATTTT	CASSIDLGVGNSNQPQHF
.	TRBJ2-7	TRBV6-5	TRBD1	TGTGCCAGCAGTTACTCGACAGGGCTCTACGAGCAGTACTTC	CASSYSTGLYEQYF